A selection of T cell receptor beta chains follows, all from one sample in a study of T cells expressing NK-cell markers. Using the 5' RACE reads, TCRdb records one entry per CDR3 protein without DNA. This sample contains 200,000 to 300,000 distinct CDR3 sequences. The sample consisted of blood T cells: a sorted CD56 or NKG2C T cell subset, CD4+ or CD8+ T cells, or bulk PBMC T cells (not recorded which). The origin of the receptors is a man in his late teens or twenties in good health. Each CDR3 is given with its conserved first and last residue.

J: TRBJ1-2; V: TRBV6-2/TRBV6-3; CDR3: CASSLVRYGYTF
J: TRBJ2-5; V: TRBV5-1; CDR3: CASSLDRGQTQYF
J: TRBJ2-7; V: TRBV20-1; CDR3: CSARESLRASSYEQYF
J: TRBJ2-2; V: TRBV12-3/TRBV12-4; CDR3: CASSYDGTGVTGELFF
J: TRBJ2-7; V: TRBV20-1; CDR3: CSARVVRDSYEQYF
J: TRBJ2-6; V: TRBV29-1; CDR3: CSVFDFSGANVLTF
J: TRBJ2-1; V: TRBV15; CDR3: CATSRDTLTGAHYNEQFF
J: TRBJ2-2; V: TRBV24-1; CDR3: CATSDPPGTGGAGELFF
J: TRBJ2-2; V: TRBV12-3/TRBV12-4; CDR3: CASTPQGSGELFF
J: TRBJ2-4; V: TRBV7-2; CDR3: CASSSDRLAKNIQYF
J: TRBJ1-3; V: TRBV12-3/TRBV12-4; CDR3: CASGNRGSFSNTIYF
J: TRBJ2-2; V: TRBV5-5; CDR3: CASSLGGTRNTGELFF
J: TRBJ2-2; V: TRBV7-9; CDR3: CASSATPGGTGELFF